A selection of T cell receptor beta chains follows, all from one sample in a study of radiation and T cells in renal cell carcinoma. This table comes from immunoSEQ multiplex PCR, and its TCRdb copy is limited to in-frame clones, with some not included. Of roughly 170,000 clones listed, around 90% are singletons. Here the sequenced sample was blood, taken from a patient whose treatment included radiotherapy and nephrectomy. The receptors shown here come from a woman aged 45-65 years with renal cell carcinoma. The CDR3 runs from the conserved cysteine through the conserved F or W. A D gene is named only where the DNA matches it firmly. The size entry is marked missing in some rows and otherwise reads once, few, many or a size class.

J gene | clone size | D gene | V gene | CDR3 protein | CDR3 DNA
TRBJ1-5 | . | . | TRBV19 | CASRDRHSNQPQHF | TGTGCCAGTAGGGACAGACACAGCAATCAGCCCCAGCATTTT
TRBJ1-1 | . | TRBD1 | TRBV15 | CATSRAPDRDTEAFF | TGTGCCACCAGCAGGGCTCCTGACAGGGACACTGAAGCTTTCTTT
TRBJ2-1 | . | TRBD1 | TRBV2 | CASFRDSGFNEQFF | TGTGCCAGCTTCCGGGACAGTGGATTCAATGAGCAGTTCTTC
TRBJ2-1 | . | . | TRBV19 | CAGGPGGGEQFF | TGTGCCGGCGGGCCCGGCGGTGGCGAGCAGTTCTTC
TRBJ1-5 | . | . | TRBV10-3 | CAISEGNQPQHF | TGTGCCATCAGTGAAGGCAATCAGCCCCAGCATTTT
TRBJ1-6 | . | . | TRBV4-2 | CASSQDGGKGSPLHF | TGTGCCAGCAGCCAAGATGGGGGAAAGGGCTCACCCCTCCACTTT
TRBJ2-7 | once | TRBD1 | TRBV5-4 | CASSPDRAYEQYF | TGTGCCAGCAGTCCCGACAGGGCCTACGAGCAGTACTTC
TRBJ2-2 | . | TRBD2 | TRBV15 | CATSRAGTSGLKTGELFF | TGTGCCACCAGCAGAGCCGGGACTAGCGGGCTCAAAACCGGGGAGCTGTTTTTT
TRBJ1-3 | once | . | TRBV6-5 | CASSYLSRGSGNTIYF | TGTGCCAGCAGTTATCTATCGAGGGGTTCTGGAAACACCATATATTTT
TRBJ1-5 | once | . | TRBV19 | CASSMVGDSQPQHF | TGTGCCAGTAGTATGGTCGGGGATTCTCAGCCCCAGCATTTT
TRBJ1-4 | . | . | TRBV6-1 | CASSEVDMPTNEKLFF | TGTGCCAGCAGTGAAGTTGACATGCCGACTAATGAAAAACTGTTTTTT
TRBJ1-2 | . | TRBD1 | TRBV7-9 | CASSLKDRADGYTF | TGTGCCAGCAGCTTAAAAGACAGGGCGGATGGCTACACCTTC
TRBJ1-1 | . | . | TRBV9 | CASSAAMNTEAFF | TGTGCCAGCAGCGCCGCTATGAACACTGAAGCTTTCTTT
TRBJ1-4 | . | . | TRBV7-6 | CASSLGDSEKLFF | TGTGCCAGCAGCTTAGGGGATAGTGAAAAACTGTTTTTT
TRBJ2-5 | . | . | TRBV18 | CASSPWAEEETQYF | TGTGCCAGCTCACCATGGGCCGAGGAAGAGACCCAGTACTTC
TRBJ1-2 | . | . | TRBV30 | CAWSVGYGYTF | TGTGCCTGGAGCGTCGGCTATGGCTACACCTTC
TRBJ1-2 | once | . | TRBV19 | CASTPLVPLGGYTF | TGTGCCAGTACCCCGCTCGTTCCACTGGGTGGCTACACCTTC